The T cell receptor (beta chain) described here comes from a study of beta chain features in type 1 diabetes. Study-wide points: For Type 1 diabetes patients, all four CD4+ subsets carried TCRB CDR3s that were moderately but significantly shorter.

As regards this clone: Its antigen is currently unknown.

V was shortened by 6 bases and J by 6 bases, with 14 bases between the two germline ends. The CDR3 totals 14 residues. Germline assignment: CDR1 SNHLY and CDR2 FYNNEI. The authors reverse transcribed all of the isolated RNA, so sequencing captured expressed TCRB transcripts. Sequencing used immunoSEQ multiplex PCR; TCRdb keeps in-frame clones, though not all of them. The profile shows 250,000 to 350,000 clones, roughly 13% of them singletons. The TCR sequence derives from a young man with type 1 diabetes. The sample comprised naive CD4+ T cells from blood. The genes are TRBV2 and TRBJ1-4; D perhaps matches TRBD1 (6 bases). The CDR3 sequence is CASRRDKGYEKLFF. The CDR3 DNA follows: TGTGCCAGCAGGAGGGACAAGGGTTATGAAAAACTGTTTTTT. The variable domain in full, with the rest retrieved from reference TRBV2 and TRBJ1-4, is EPEVTQTPSHQVTQMGQEVILRCVPISNHLYFYWYRQILGQKVEFLVSFYNNEISEKSEIFDDQFSVERPDGSNFTLKIRSTKLEDSAMYFCASRRDKGYEKLFFGSGTQLSVL.